The 26 T cell receptor beta chains below were found in one sample sequenced in a study of T cell repertoires in cytomegalovirus infection. TCRdb ran MiXCR on the reads and lists one entry per CDR3 protein. Here the sample spans 200,000 or so distinct CDR3 sequences, about 28% being singletons. Sequenced input: PBMCs. Source of these receptors: a human donor in good health (CMV status not recorded). Some clones in this sample may be carry-over from other donors' samples.

As regards this clonotype: Since a much larger clone is just one base distant, this may be a read error. This chain joins TRBV7-4 and TRBJ1-4; tentative D call: TRBD1 (6 bases). Germline CDR1 is SGHVT and CDR2 is SQSDAQ. The CDR3 is 12 amino acids. Trimming took 11 bases from V and 6 from J, leaving 13 bases between them. The CDR3 sequence: CACGGRDEKLFF. The CDR3 DNA sequence: TGTGCCTGCGGGGGCAGGGATGAAAAACTGTTTTTT.

This clonotype was counted many times. The V and J genes are TRBV7-2 and TRBJ1-5; D perhaps matches TRBD1 (6 bases). Per the germline V gene, CDR1 is SGHTA and CDR2 is FQGNSA. V lost 6 bases to trimming and J lost 6 bases, with 15 bases between them. The CDR3 sequence is 14 residues long. The CDR3: CASRRGGSGQPQHF. The CDR3 nucleotides are TGTGCCAGCAGGCGAGGGGGGTCTGGTCAGCCCCAGCATTTT.

The chain recombines TRBV20-1 with TRBJ1-5; D perhaps matches TRBD1 (6 bases). The CDR3 has 15 amino acids. Looked up from germline, CDR1 is DFQATT and CDR2 is SNEGSKA (reference sequence). Trimming pared 6 bases from V and 4 bases from J, leaving 19 bases between. The CDR3: CSARIGQPSNQPQHF. The DNA of the CDR3 is TGCAGTGCCCGAATCGGACAGCCATCTAATCAGCCCCAGCATTTT.

This clonotype was picked up many times. The rearrangement joins TRBV7-2 to TRBJ1-4; 7 bases line up with TRBD1. Germline CDR1 reads SGHTA; CDR2 reads FQGNSA. V lost 5 bases to trimming and J lost 5 bases; unmatched junction nucleotides: 2. This CDR3 contains 13 residues. The CDR3 here is CASSRGQNEKLFF. DNA for the CDR3: TGTGCCAGCAGCCGGGGACAGAATGAAAAACTGTTTTTT.

This clonotype was found a few times. The chain links TRBV12-3 or TRBV12-4 to TRBJ1-3; 8 bases are a match to TRBD1. The CDR3 sequence is 15 residues long. Trimming removed 6 bases from V and 4 bases from J; junction bases left unmatched: 8. Here the CDR3 reads CASSRHRDRGNTIYF. CDR3 DNA sequence: TGTGCCAGCAGCCGTCACCGGGACAGGGGAAACACCATATATTTT.

This clonotype was picked up a small number of times. V and J are TRBV10-3 and TRBJ1-1; D gene uncertain. V lost 6 bases to trimming and J lost 1 base, with 12 bases between them. Per germline, CDR1 ENHRY and CDR2 SYGVKD. The CDR3 consists of 14 residues. CDR3 coding DNA: TGTGCCATCAGCCCCAGCACAAGGAACACTGAAGCTTTCTTT. It codes for CAISPSTRNTEAFF.

Many counts were recorded for this clonotype. The junction departs from germline at one end; a sequencing error may be responsible. J is TRBJ1-2 and V is TRBV12-3 or TRBV12-4; 9 bases fit TRBD1. The CDR3 consists of 11 residues. CDR3 nucleotide sequence: TGTGCCAGCATTCAGGGACAGGGCGCGGCCTTC. Translated, it gives CASIQGQGAAF.

V and J are TRBV20-1 and TRBJ1-6, with 7 nucleotides matching TRBD1. Germline assignment: CDR1 DFQATT and CDR2 SNEGSKA (reference sequence). CDR3 length: 14 residues. V shed 5 bases, J shed 5 bases, and the junction held 6 bases outside the gene matches. Here the CDR3 DNA reads TGCAGTGCTGGTACAGGGGAGGATAATTCACCCCTCCACTTT. Translating gives CSAGTGEDNSPLHF.

The CDR3 loop reads CAISDGGSSPGGNTIYF. DNA for the CDR3: TGTGCCATCAGTGACGGAGGTAGTTCCCCGGGAGGAAACACCATATATTTT. The chain has TRBV10-3 and TRBJ1-3; D call uncertain. With 3 bases removed from V and 4 bases from J, the gap between germline ends came to 19 bases. The CDR3 spans 17 residues. CDR1 ENHRY and CDR2 SYGVKD come from the germline V gene.

The chain is built from TRBV20-1 and TRBJ1-1, with 8 bases matching TRBD1. Germline-derived CDR1 and CDR2 are DFQATT and SNEGSKA (reference sequence). The CDR3 has 12 residues. After removal of 6 bases from V and 5 bases from J, the junction contained 5 bases not matched to a gene. The CDR3 loop reads CSARTGWTEAFF. DNA of the CDR3: TGCAGTGCCCGGACAGGGTGGACTGAAGCTTTCTTT.

This clonotype was detected a few times. The rearrangement joins TRBV2 to TRBJ1-1; D remains ambiguous. Germline CDR1 is SNHLY and CDR2 is FYNNEI. This CDR3 region has 13 residues. The germline V and J ends were trimmed by 8 bases and 4 bases, with 14 bases remaining between them. The CDR3 loop is CASWEARATEAFF. In nucleotides, the CDR3 is TGTGCCAGCTGGGAAGCTAGGGCCACTGAAGCTTTCTTT.

The rearrangement links TRBV20-1 to TRBJ1-2; possible D gene TRBD1, 5 bases. The CDR3 runs to 13 residues. V dropped 6 bases and J dropped 6 bases, with 17 bases sitting between them. CDR1 is DFQATT, CDR2 SNEGSKA, per germline (reference sequence). The CDR3 DNA is TGCAGTGCCCCGGCCGCCAGGGCAGATGGCTACACCTTC. Its translation: CSAPAARADGYTF.

The chain joins TRBV12-5 to TRBJ2-3; 14 bases align to TRBD2. The CDR3 sequence is 18 residues long. V gave up 4 bases and J gave up 2 bases; unmatched junction bases: 8. The germline CDR1 and CDR2 sequences are LGHNT and FRNRAP. CDR3 nucleotide sequence: TGTGCTAGTGGTTCACCGACTAGCGGGGGGGCAAACACAGATACGCAGTATTTT. Encoded protein: CASGSPTSGGANTDTQYF.

This clonotype was counted a single time. Since a much larger clone is just one base distant, this may be a read error. The chain links TRBV7-6 to TRBJ2-7; D is possibly TRBD2 (6 bases). This CDR3 is 13 amino acids long. The germline V and J ends were trimmed by 5 bases and 5 bases, with 13 bases remaining between them. Germline V gene lookup returns CDR1 SGHVS and CDR2 FNYEAQ. As DNA, the CDR3 is TGTGCCAGCAGCATAGAGGAGGGAAACGAGCAGTACTTC. This gives the protein CASSIEEGNEQYF.

Written as DNA, the CDR3 is TGTGCCAGCAGCTTGGGGATAGCGGGGGGGTACAATGAGCAGTTCTTC. Translated, it gives CASSLGIAGGYNEQFF. The chain recombines TRBV11-2 with TRBJ2-1; 11 bases are a match to TRBD2. V lost 3 bases and J lost 4; bases outside the gene matches: 5. Per germline, CDR1 SGHAT and CDR2 FQNNGV. CDR3 length: 16 residues.

In this sample, this clonotype turned up a few times. This chain joins TRBV9 and TRBJ1-5, with D unresolved. The germline V gene encodes CDR1 SGDLS and CDR2 YYNGEE. V gave up 3 bases and J gave up 1 base, with 8 bases separating them. The CDR3 is 14 residues long. The chain's CDR3 is CASSAFLSNQPQHF. The CDR3 DNA follows: TGTGCCAGCAGCGCCTTCTTGAGCAATCAGCCCCAGCATTTT.

The gene calls are TRBV7-3 and TRBJ2-7; 8 nucleotides match TRBD2. The CDR3 covers 15 residues. V trimming: 5 bases; J trimming: 2 bases; junction bases outside the gene matches: 8. Germline loops: CDR1 SGHTA, CDR2 FQGTGA. CDR3 loop: CASSRGASGPYEQYF. Here the CDR3 DNA reads TGTGCCAGCAGCAGAGGGGCTAGCGGGCCCTACGAGCAGTACTTC.

The CDR3 nucleotides are TGTGCCAGCAGTTACTCGAGAGGTGGGACAAGCGGCTACACCTTC. It yields the protein CASSYSRGGTSGYTF. V is TRBV6-8 and J is TRBJ1-2, with a tentative D call TRBD1 (6 bases). Germline V CDR1 and CDR2: MNHGY, SAAAGT. V was cut by 0 bases and J by 8 bases, with 16 bases left in between. The CDR3 covers 15 residues.

This clonotype has only a few counts. The rearrangement uses TRBV7-3 and TRBJ2-6; D remains ambiguous. With 2 bases removed from V and 1 base from J, the gap between germline ends came to 9 bases. This CDR3 comprises 16 residues. CDR1 and CDR2 from the germline V gene are SGHTA and FQGTGA. The CDR3 nucleotides are TGTGCCAGCAGCTTAGATTCAGGTTCTGGGGCCAACGTCCTGACTTTC. Protein: CASSLDSGSGANVLTF. The entire variable domain, with the rest obtained from reference TRBV7-3 and TRBJ2-6, is as follows: GAGVSQTPSNKVTEKGKYVELRCDPISGHTALYWYRQSLGQGPEFLIYFQGTGAADDSGLPNDRFFAVRPEGSVSTLKIQRTERGDSAVYLCASSLDSGSGANVLTFGAGSRLTVL.

The rearrangement uses TRBV9 and TRBJ2-1, with 8 bases that match TRBD2. V gave up 4 bases and J gave up 2 bases; unmatched junction bases: 5. The CDR3 spans 15 residues. CDR1 is SGDLS and CDR2 is YYNGEE in the germline V gene. The CDR3 sequence: CASSPRTSTYNEQFF. DNA for the CDR3: TGTGCCAGCAGCCCCCGGACTAGCACCTACAATGAGCAGTTCTTC.

This clonotype was counted between two and nine times. The chain carries TRBV5-6 and TRBJ2-3, with D possibly called TRBD1 or TRBD2 (5 bases each). This CDR3 spans 15 amino acids. CDR1 SGHDT and CDR2 YYEEEE come from the germline V gene. Trimming pared 3 bases from V and 2 bases from J, leaving 13 bases between. The CDR3 loop reads CASSYLREPTDTQYF. The CDR3 DNA reads TGTGCCAGCAGCTATCTCAGGGAGCCCACAGATACGCAGTATTTT.

This chain uses TRBV7-3 with TRBJ2-2; 9 nucleotides align to TRBD2. CDR1 SGHTA and CDR2 FQGTGA come from the germline V gene. This CDR3 has 16 residues. V shed 2 bases, J shed 1 base, and the junction held 2 bases outside the gene matches. CDR3 nucleotide sequence: TGTGCCAGCAGCTTACGTAGCGGGGGGAACACCGGGGAGCTGTTTTTT. Encoded protein: CASSLRSGGNTGELFF.

V is TRBV6-2 or TRBV6-3 and J is TRBJ1-5, with a possible D match to TRBD1 (5 bases). The V end was cut by 2 bases, the J end by 3 bases, with 11 bases between. The CDR3 has 15 amino acids. The germline CDR1 and CDR2 sequences are MNHEY and SVGEGT. The CDR3 sequence is CASSYRGPSNQPQHF. The CDR3 DNA follows: TGTGCCAGCAGTTACAGGGGCCCTTCCAATCAGCCCCAGCATTTT.

V gene TRBV7-9 combines with J gene TRBJ1-1, with D perhaps TRBD1 (5 bases). The CDR3 covers 12 residues. From germline, CDR1 is SEHNR and CDR2 FQNEAQ (reference sequence). With 5 bases removed from V and 5 bases from J, the gap between germline ends came to 9 bases. DNA for the CDR3: TGTGCCAGCAGCCCAGGGATTACTGAAGCTTTCTTT. Its translation: CASSPGITEAFF.

V gene TRBV7-9 combines with J gene TRBJ1-4; 8 nucleotides line up with TRBD1. Germline V gene sequence: CDR1 SEHNR, CDR2 FQNEAQ (reference sequence). CDR3 length: 13 residues. V shed 5 bases, J shed 7 bases, and the junction held 3 bases outside the gene matches. The chain's CDR3 is CASSTGGVEKLFF. The CDR3 DNA follows: TGTGCCAGCAGCACAGGGGGGGTTGAAAAACTGTTTTTT.

This clonotype was seen a handful of times. This rearrangement joins TRBV7-9 to TRBJ1-1; D gene ambiguous. The CDR3 length is 12 residues. Per germline, CDR1 SEHNR and CDR2 FQNEAQ (reference sequence). V lost 2 bases and J lost 9, with 10 bases in between. Here the CDR3 DNA reads TGTGCCAGCAGCTTACAGGCAGGCCAAGCTTTCTTT. It translates to CASSLQAGQAFF.